The subject of this entry is one TCR beta chain. Antigen: not known. Germline values: CDR1 SGHTA, CDR2 FQGNSA. The CDR3 has 16 amino acids. V shed 0 bases and J shed 7 bases, with 15 bases lying between them. This PCR relied on a set of 60 Vbeta primers and 13 Jbeta primers. TCRdb keeps only in-frame clones here, not all; method: immunoSEQ multiplex PCR. The data contain about 140,000 clones, roughly four fifths of them seen just once; the ten biggest clones take up around 4.1%. The entry originates in a study of cytomegalovirus exposure and HLA in healthy donors. Study results and caveats: Earlier analysis found most TCR beta V segments productive about 90% or about 30% of the time. The study recorded fewer than 200 TCR beta chains that were cytomegalovirus-associated. Later genetic work tied a missense DCLRE1C variant to beta-chain V and J trimming.

Sequencing was done on a sample of PBMCs. This receptor was obtained from a middle-aged man in good health and CMV-seropositive. The chain links TRBV7-2 to TRBJ1-4; D not resolved. The CDR3 loop is CASSLALTFRGEKLFF. CDR3 nucleotide sequence: TGTGCCAGCAGCTTAGCGCTGACCTTTCGGGGTGAAAAACTGTTTTTT.